The rows below give T cell receptor beta chains drawn from one sample of a study of regulatory T cells in long-lasting Graves disease. TCRdb redid the calling of the multiplex PCR reads with MiXCR, one entry per CDR3 protein. The sample includes just over 600,000 distinct CDR3 sequences, 15% to 20% of them seen just once. The same specimen was also included in a second study, on T cells in Graves' hyperthyroidism and ophthalmopathy.

Sequences were derived from peripheral blood mononuclear cells (PBMCs), sampled at new diagnosis, from a patient treated with antithyroid drugs. The receptors shown here come from a woman in her twenties or thirties with Graves disease. Both conserved end residues are part of each CDR3. A D gene is named only where the DNA matches it firmly. Not every row has a clone size; where given, it reads once, few, many or a size class.

v_gene,d_gene,abundance,len,j_gene,CDR3aa,CDR3nt
TRBV2,.,many,17,TRBJ1-5,CASSGDKDTYSNQPQHF,TGTGCCAGCAGTGGGGACAAAGATACATATAGCAATCAGCCCCAGCATTTT
TRBV27,.,many,15,TRBJ1-6,CASSFAGMVNSPLHF,TGTGCCAGCAGTTTTGCAGGGATGGTGAATTCACCCCTCCACTTT
TRBV6-5,TRBD2,.,13,TRBJ2-5,CASSYSGRETQYF,TGTGCCAGCAGTTATAGCGGGAGAGAGACCCAGTACTTC
TRBV18,TRBD1,.,15,TRBJ2-7,CASSKDGTGAYEQYF,TGTGCCAGCTCAAAGGACGGGACAGGGGCCTACGAGCAGTACTTC
TRBV28,.,.,14,TRBJ2-7,CASSSASVLYEQYF,TGTGCCAGCAGTTCCGCGTCGGTGCTCTACGAGCAGTACTTC
TRBV7-3,.,many,17,TRBJ2-1,CASSLTLVRSSYNEQFF,TGTGCCAGCAGCTTAACGTTAGTCCGGAGCTCCTACAATGAGCAGTTCTTC
TRBV20-1,TRBD1,.,14,TRBJ1-6,CSANPGQENSPLHF,TGCAGTGCTAATCCGGGACAGGAGAATTCACCCCTCCACTTT
TRBV2,TRBD2,many,15,TRBJ2-7,CASGGLAGVAYEQYF,TGTGCCAGCGGGGGTTTAGCGGGAGTAGCCTACGAGCAGTACTTC
TRBV12-3/TRBV12-4,.,many,13,TRBJ2-5,CASSPFRGETQYF,TGTGCCAGCAGCCCTTTTAGGGGGGAGACCCAGTACTTC
TRBV7-8,.,many,13,TRBJ2-1,CASSSAQGNEQFF,TGTGCCAGCAGCTCAGCACAGGGCAATGAGCAGTTCTTC
TRBV10-3,.,few,14,TRBJ1-4,CAISATGPNEKLFF,TGTGCCATCAGCGCCACAGGCCCTAATGAAAAACTGTTTTTT
TRBV7-2,.,many,15,TRBJ2-7,CASSGRGAGPYEQYF,TGTGCCAGCAGCGGACGAGGGGCCGGGCCCTACGAGCAGTACTTC
TRBV28,.,many,13,TRBJ2-5,CASSPSHQETQYF,TGTGCCAGCAGTCCGTCCCATCAAGAGACCCAGTACTTC
TRBV11-2,.,many,15,TRBJ2-1,CASSLDGVPYNEQFF,TGTGCCAGCAGTCTAGATGGGGTCCCCTACAATGAGCAGTTCTTC
TRBV2,.,many,16,TRBJ2-6,CASSQGQTSGANVLTF,TGTGCCAGCAGTCAGGGCCAGACCTCTGGGGCCAACGTCCTGACTTTC
TRBV29-1,TRBD1,many,14,TRBJ1-2,CSVVDRGRGYGYTF,TGCAGCGTCGTAGACAGGGGGCGGGGATATGGCTACACCTTC
TRBV2,TRBD1,many,12,TRBJ1-2,CASSDQGDGYTF,TGTGCCAGCAGTGATCAGGGGGATGGCTACACCTTC
TRBV7-9,.,many,16,TRBJ1-1,CASSLEAGNMNTEAFF,TGTGCCAGCAGCTTGGAGGCAGGGAATATGAACACTGAAGCTTTCTTT
TRBV2,.,many,14,TRBJ2-1,CASSEGLLYNEQFF,TGTGCCAGCAGTGAGGGACTGCTCTACAATGAGCAGTTCTTC
TRBV28,.,many,15,TRBJ1-3,CASSVLGGGGNTIYF,TGTGCCAGCAGCGTCCTCGGGGGAGGTGGAAACACCATATATTTT
TRBV19,TRBD1,.,14,TRBJ2-7,CATGPGTGAYEQYF,TGTGCCACCGGCCCCGGGACAGGAGCCTACGAGCAGTACTTC
TRBV11-2,TRBD1,many,15,TRBJ1-1,CASSLGWDRNTEAFF,TGTGCCAGCAGCTTAGGATGGGACAGGAACACTGAAGCTTTCTTT
TRBV5-1,.,.,14,TRBJ1-2,CASSLGGLGYGYTF,TGCGCCAGCAGCTTGGGGGGGCTGGGATATGGCTACACCTTC
TRBV20-1,TRBD2,few,17,TRBJ2-3,CSARDSGLAGVGYTQYF,TGCAGTGCTAGAGATTCGGGACTAGCGGGAGTCGGGTATACGCAGTATTTT
TRBV11-2,.,.,13,TRBJ1-4,CASSLGPYIKLFF,TGTGCCAGCAGCTTAGGGCCCTATATAAAACTGTTTTTT
TRBV3-1,.,few,16,TRBJ1-2,CASSQEPLTRGYGYTF,TGTGCCAGCAGCCAAGAGCCGCTAACTCGAGGATATGGCTACACCTTC
TRBV12-3/TRBV12-4,TRBD2,few,15,TRBJ2-7,CASSVTSGSGNEQYF,TGTGCCAGCAGTGTGACTAGCGGGAGTGGTAACGAGCAGTACTTC
TRBV5-1,TRBD2,.,16,TRBJ2-3,CASSLSAGVSTDTQYF,TGCGCCAGCAGCTTGTCCGCGGGAGTGAGCACAGATACGCAGTATTTT
TRBV2,TRBD2,many,13,TRBJ2-3,CASRSSGTDTQYF,TGTGCCAGCAGGTCTAGCGGGACAGATACGCAGTATTTT
TRBV12-3/TRBV12-4,TRBD1,.,18,TRBJ1-5,CASSLVGETGPINQPQHF,TGTGCCAGCAGTCTAGTAGGGGAGACAGGGCCAATCAATCAGCCCCAGCATTTT
TRBV7-2,.,.,16,TRBJ1-4,CASSLWGFATNEKLFF,TGTGCCAGCAGCTTATGGGGCTTCGCAACTAATGAAAAACTGTTTTTT
TRBV5-1,.,.,15,TRBJ1-3,CASSNGEWTGNTIYF,TGCGCCAGCAGCAACGGGGAGTGGACTGGAAACACCATATATTTT
TRBV6-1,TRBD2,many,17,TRBJ2-1,CASSEEVRLAGTNEQFF,TGTGCCAGCAGTGAAGAGGTGCGGCTAGCGGGGACCAATGAGCAGTTCTTC
TRBV10-3,.,.,16,TRBJ1-5,CAISGSQSYSNQPQHF,TGTGCCATCAGTGGCAGCCAAAGCTATAGCAATCAGCCCCAGCATTTT
TRBV5-1,.,many,16,TRBJ2-7,CASSLGFVGSSYEQYF,TGCGCCAGCAGCTTGGGTTTTGTGGGCAGTTCCTACGAGCAGTACTTC
TRBV12-3/TRBV12-4,TRBD1,many,13,TRBJ1-2,CASSDGQGGGYTF,TGTGCCAGCAGTGATGGACAGGGAGGAGGCTACACCTTC
TRBV2,.,many,15,TRBJ2-3,CASSRLGSKTDTQYF,TGTGCCAGCAGCCGCCTCGGGTCTAAAACAGATACGCAGTATTTT
TRBV2,TRBD2,many,15,TRBJ2-2,CASSGGGPAGGELFF,TGTGCCAGCAGTGGGGGGGGTCCTGCCGGCGGGGAGCTGTTTTTT
TRBV7-9,.,few,15,TRBJ2-5,CASRRSRSDQETQYF,TGTGCCAGCAGGAGAAGTAGGTCGGACCAAGAGACCCAGTACTTC
TRBV6-5,.,.,18,TRBJ2-6,CASSYPTRYESGANVLTF,TGTGCCAGCAGTTACCCCACGAGGTACGAGTCTGGGGCCAACGTCCTGACTTTC
TRBV6-1,.,few,14,TRBJ2-7,CASRGTGEVGEQYF,TGTGCCAGCCGAGGCACAGGGGAGGTCGGGGAGCAGTACTTC
TRBV18,.,many,14,TRBJ1-1,CASSRGRGNTEAFF,TGTGCCAGCTCACGGGGCAGGGGGAACACTGAAGCTTTCTTT
TRBV7-3,.,.,13,TRBJ2-3,CASSLTEGDTQYF,TGTGCCAGCAGCTTAACGGAAGGAGATACGCAGTATTTT
TRBV28,.,many,13,TRBJ1-5,CASSLGVGQPQHF,TGTGCCAGCAGCTTGGGTGTAGGACAGCCCCAGCATTTT
TRBV29-1,.,many,13,TRBJ1-1,CSVDRKGYTEAFF,TGCAGCGTTGACAGGAAGGGGTACACTGAAGCTTTCTTT
TRBV11-2,TRBD1,many,18,TRBJ1-2,CASSFPPGQGALNYGYTF,TGTGCCAGCAGCTTTCCGCCGGGACAGGGGGCCCTTAACTATGGCTACACCTTC
TRBV20-1,TRBD2,few,17,TRBJ2-2,CSAPGLAGAVNTGELFF,TGCAGTGCTCCAGGACTAGCGGGAGCCGTTAATACCGGGGAGCTGTTTTTT
TRBV28,.,many,16,TRBJ1-5,CASTSSGVGSNQPQHF,TGTGCCAGCACCTCAAGTGGGGTAGGCAGCAATCAGCCCCAGCATTTT
TRBV27,TRBD2,.,18,TRBJ2-2,CASNPLRLAGEVAGELFF,TGTGCCAGCAACCCCCTTAGGCTAGCGGGAGAAGTGGCCGGGGAGCTGTTTTTT
TRBV10-3,.,many,14,TRBJ1-2,CAISTGRVNYGYTF,TGTGCCATCAGCACCGGGCGAGTAAACTATGGCTACACCTTC
TRBV28,.,.,13,TRBJ2-2,CASTLDRLGELFF,TGTGCCAGCACCCTGGACAGACTCGGGGAGCTGTTTTTT
TRBV6-6,.,many,15,TRBJ1-3,CASSYSAPSGNTIYF,TGTGCCAGCAGTTACTCGGCGCCTTCTGGAAACACCATATATTTT
TRBV7-3,TRBD1,few,15,TRBJ2-3,CASSWTGLSTDTQYF,TGTGCCAGCAGCTGGACAGGGCTTTCCACAGATACGCAGTATTTT
TRBV20-1,TRBD2,many,15,TRBJ2-7,CSASGGGGRSDEQYF,TGCAGTGCTAGCGGAGGAGGCGGGAGATCCGACGAGCAGTACTTC
TRBV5-1,.,.,14,TRBJ2-1,CASSLGDTYNEQFF,TGCGCCAGCAGCTTAGGAGACACCTACAATGAGCAGTTCTTC
TRBV2,TRBD1,many,17,TRBJ2-2,CASSVTRQGALTGELFF,TGTGCCAGCAGTGTTACCCGACAGGGGGCTTTAACCGGGGAGCTGTTTTTT